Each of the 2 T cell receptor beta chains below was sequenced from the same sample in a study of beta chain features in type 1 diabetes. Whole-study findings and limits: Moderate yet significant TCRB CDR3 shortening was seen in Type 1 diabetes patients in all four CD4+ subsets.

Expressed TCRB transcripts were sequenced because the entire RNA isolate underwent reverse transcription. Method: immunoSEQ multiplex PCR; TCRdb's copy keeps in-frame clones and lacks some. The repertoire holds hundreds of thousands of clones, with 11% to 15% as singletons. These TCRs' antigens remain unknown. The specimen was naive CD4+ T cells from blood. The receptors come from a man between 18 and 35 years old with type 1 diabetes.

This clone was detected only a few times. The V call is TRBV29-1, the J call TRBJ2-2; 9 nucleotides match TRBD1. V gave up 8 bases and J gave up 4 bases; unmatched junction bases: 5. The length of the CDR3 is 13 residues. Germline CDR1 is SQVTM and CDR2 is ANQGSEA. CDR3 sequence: CSIRQGGTGELFF. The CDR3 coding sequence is TGCAGCATACGACAGGGGGGCACCGGGGAGCTGTTTTTT.

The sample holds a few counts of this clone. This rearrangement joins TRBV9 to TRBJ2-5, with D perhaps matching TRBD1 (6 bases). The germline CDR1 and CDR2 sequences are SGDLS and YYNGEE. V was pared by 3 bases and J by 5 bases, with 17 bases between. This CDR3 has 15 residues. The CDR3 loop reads CASSGFTGRGETQYF. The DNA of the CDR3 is TGTGCCAGCAGCGGTTTCACAGGGCGTGGGGAGACCCAGTACTTC.